One and the same sample provided the 32 T cell receptor beta chains below, sequenced in a study of T cell responses to AZD1222 COVID-19 vaccine. Profiling relied on immunoSEQ multiplex PCR, and the TCRdb table lists in-frame clones only, not all of them. The sample records approximately 160,000 clones, 94% being singletons. The input for sequencing was peripheral blood, taken 28 days after the second AZD1222 dose. These receptors were obtained from an adult who received the AZD1222 COVID-19 vaccine.

The chain joins TRBV11-2 to TRBJ1-2; 8 bases fit TRBD1. Germline V gene sequence: CDR1 SGHAT, CDR2 FQNNGV. The CDR3 length is 17 residues. Germline trimming cut 5 bases from V and 4 bases from J; bases unmatched to any gene: 15. This CDR3 reads CASSTPRQGKSVYGYTF. The CDR3, as DNA: TGTGCCAGCAGCACTCCGAGACAGGGGAAATCTGTCTATGGCTACACCTTC.

The chain has TRBV5-1 and TRBJ1-2; 7 bases are shared with TRBD1. Trimming cost V 0 bases and J 4 bases; bases outside gene matches: 3. CDR3 size: 14 residues. Germline loops: CDR1 SGHRS, CDR2 YFSETQ. CDR3 DNA sequence: TGCGCCAGCAGCTTGGAGGGGGCCCTCTATGGCTACACCTTC. Translated, it gives CASSLEGALYGYTF.

V and J are TRBV28 and TRBJ1-4; D is uncertain. V lost 6 bases and J 3 bases, leaving 14 bases between the germline ends. The CDR3 runs 15 residues. Germline V gives CDR1 MDHEN, CDR2 SYDVKM. The CDR3 nucleotides read TGTGCCAGCAGCTATCCCTGGGTGGCTAATGAAAAACTGTTTTTT. It specifies CASSYPWVANEKLFF.

CDR3 amino acids: CASSQDLGRGGTEAFF. CDR3 in DNA: TGCGCCAGCAGCCAAGATCTGGGTCGGGGTGGCACTGAAGCTTTCTTT. The rearrangement links TRBV4-1 to TRBJ1-1; D remains ambiguous. Germline V CDR1 and CDR2: MGHRA, YSYEKL. The CDR3 has 16 residues. The V gene lost 0 bases and the J gene lost 4 bases, with 15 bases spanning the gap.

This clone came up once. The chain is built from TRBV27 and TRBJ1-1; D might be TRBD1 (6 bases). CDR1 and CDR2 from the germline V gene are MNHEY and SMNVEV (reference sequence). Trimming cost V 0 bases and J 5 bases, with 10 bases left between them. The CDR3 totals 14 residues. CDR3 sequence: CASSLSGRGTEAFF. DNA of the CDR3: TGTGCCAGCAGTTTATCGGGTAGGGGGACTGAAGCTTTCTTT.

V is TRBV11-2 and J is TRBJ2-7; 10 bases fit TRBD1. J was trimmed by 4 bases and V by 4 bases; bases with no gene match: 7. Germline V gene sequence: CDR1 SGHAT, CDR2 FQNNGV. CDR3 length: 15 residues. The CDR3 bases are TGTGCCAGCAGCTCGGGACAGGGGCTAGTATACGAGCAGTACTTC. This codes for CASSSGQGLVYEQYF.

V usage is TRBV12-3 or TRBV12-4 and J usage is TRBJ1-4; maybe TRBD1 (6 bases). V was shortened by 9 bases and J by 8 bases, with 13 bases between the two germline ends. The CDR3 spans 12 residues. The CDR3 region is CASSRGGEKLFF. In nucleotides, the CDR3 is TGTGCCAGTTCCAGGGGTGGGGAAAAACTGTTTTTT.

This chain uses TRBV7-8 with TRBJ2-1; D may be TRBD2 (6 bases). This CDR3 has 13 residues. CDR1 is SGHVS and CDR2 is FQNEAQ in the germline V gene. Trimming removed 3 bases from V and 9 bases from J, with 12 bases in between. In DNA, the CDR3 is TGTGCCAGCAGCTTTCGGGAGAAGGGTGAGCAGTTCTTC. Protein product: CASSFREKGEQFF.

This chain joins TRBV4-2 and TRBJ1-1; no clear D. The CDR3 runs to 17 residues. V lost 0 bases and J 1 base, leaving 15 bases between the germline ends. Germline V CDR1 and CDR2: LGHNA, YNFKEQ. Written as DNA, the CDR3 is TGTGCCAGCAGCCAAGAGCAGGATGTATGGGAGAACACTGAAGCTTTCTTT. Its translation: CASSQEQDVWENTEAFF.

This clone was observed a single time. The chain uses TRBV5-4 and TRBJ2-1, with 13 bases matching TRBD2. Germline lookup yields CDR1 SGHNT and CDR2 YYREEE (reference sequence). The CDR3 runs to 18 residues. V lost 1 base, J lost 4 bases, and 8 bases stayed unmatched. The CDR3 region has the DNA TGTGCCAGCAGCTTGCCTGGGACTAGCGGGACCCTTTACAATGAGCAGTTCTTC. Protein: CASSLPGTSGTLYNEQFF.

This clone was seen a single time. This chain uses TRBV5-1 with TRBJ2-5; D is unresolved. The germline V and J ends were trimmed by 1 base and 1 base, with 14 bases remaining between them. The length of the CDR3 is 16 residues. Germline CDR1 reads SGHRS; CDR2 reads YFSETQ. The CDR3 DNA follows: TGCGCCAGCAGCTTGCCCTTGGGCGCAGCCCAAGAGACCCAGTACTTC. This translates into CASSLPLGAAQETQYF.

This clone was found once. The chain links TRBV30 to TRBJ1-2; D gene uncertain. Trimming removed 4 bases from V and 8 bases from J, with 14 bases in between. Looked up from germline, CDR1 is GTSNPN and CDR2 is SVGIG (reference sequence). This CDR3 has 12 amino acids. The CDR3 region has the DNA TGTGCCTGGACACTAGTTCCGGGGGGCTACACCTTC. The encoded protein is CAWTLVPGGYTF. The entire variable domain, with the rest obtained from reference TRBV30 and TRBJ1-2, is as follows: SQTIHQWPATLVQPVGSPLSLECTVEGTSNPNLYWYRQAAGRGLQLLFYSVGIGQISSEVPQNLSASRPQDRQFILSSKKLLLSDSGFYLCAWTLVPGGYTFGSGTRLTVV.

The CDR3 DNA reads as TGTGCCAGTACACGCGAGCCGCCCTACAATGAGCAGTTCTTC. It codes for CASTREPPYNEQFF. V usage is TRBV19 and J usage is TRBJ2-1; D is ambiguous. Germline lookup yields CDR1 LNHDA and CDR2 SQIVND (reference sequence). Trimming took off 7 bases at V and 2 bases at J, with 12 bases between the two ends. The CDR3 consists of 14 residues.

The rearrangement uses TRBV3-1 (or the pseudogene TRBV3-2) and TRBJ1-1; 9 bases fit TRBD1. V shed 6 bases, J shed 1 base, and the junction held 6 bases outside the gene matches. The CDR3 contains 15 residues. Germline-derived CDR1 and CDR2 are LGHDT and YNNKEL (reference sequence). The CDR3 sequence is CASRQTGGANTEAFF. The CDR3 DNA is TGTGCCAGCAGGCAAACAGGGGGCGCGAACACTGAAGCTTTCTTT.

A single count supports this clone. The chain links TRBV6-1 to TRBJ1-2, with D maybe TRBD1 (6 bases). Trimming took off 4 bases at V and 3 bases at J, with 18 bases between the two ends. The CDR3 spans 16 residues. Germline V gene sequence: CDR1 MNHNS, CDR2 SASEGT. In DNA form, the CDR3 reads TGTGCCAGCAGTGCAGTGGGGGCGCGGTCGGACTATGGCTACACCTTC. It codes for CASSAVGARSDYGYTF.

This chain connects TRBV15 to TRBJ2-3; TRBD2 matches 8 bases. The germline CDR1 and CDR2 sequences are LNHNV and YYDKDF (reference sequence). After removal of 0 bases from V and 8 bases from J, the junction contained 13 bases not matched to a gene. The CDR3 has 17 amino acids. The chain's CDR3 is CATSREGLVAGGLTQYF. CDR3 sequence (DNA): TGTGCCACCAGCAGAGAAGGCTTAGTTGCGGGGGGACTTACGCAGTATTTT.

CDR3 in DNA: TGTGCCAGCAGTGAAGTGGCATACTCTAACTATGGCTACACCTTC. Translated: CASSEVAYSNYGYTF. The chain links TRBV6-1 to TRBJ1-2; D ambiguous. Germline CDR1 reads MNHNS; CDR2 reads SASEGT. V was pared by 1 base and J by 0 bases, with 9 bases between. The CDR3 contains 15 residues.

This clone has a handful of counts. This sequence joins TRBV27 and TRBJ1-1; 7 bases match TRBD1. Looked up from germline, CDR1 is MNHEY and CDR2 is SMNVEV (reference sequence). Unmatched junction bases numbered 2, after V lost 6 bases and J lost 1 base. This CDR3 comprises 13 residues. The CDR3 nucleotides are TGTGCCAGCAGGCCAGGGGGGAACACTGAAGCTTTCTTT. Translating it yields CASRPGGNTEAFF.

The V call is TRBV2, the J call TRBJ1-1; no firm D call. The CDR3 runs 14 residues. CDR1 and CDR2 (germline): SNHLY, FYNNEI. V lost 7 bases and J 0 bases, leaving 12 bases between the germline ends. CDR3 sequence reads: CASMARFMNTEAFF. Here the CDR3 DNA reads TGTGCCAGCATGGCACGTTTCATGAACACTGAAGCTTTCTTT.

The chain uses TRBV5-1 and TRBJ2-3; a weak D match, TRBD1 (6 bases). With 4 bases removed from V and 5 bases from J, the gap between germline ends came to 14 bases. The length of the CDR3 is 14 residues. The V gene's germline CDR1 is SGHRS and CDR2 YFSETQ. DNA of the CDR3: TGCGCCAGCAGCGACGACAGGACTGGAGATACGCAGTATTTT. Translated: CASSDDRTGDTQYF.

This sequence joins TRBV28 and TRBJ1-1; D gene uncertain. Between the trimmed V and J ends, which lost 8 bases and 1 base, there was a span of 8 bases. Germline CDR1 reads MDHEN; CDR2 reads SYDVKM. The CDR3 loop spans 12 amino acids. In nucleotides, the CDR3 is TGTGCCAGCCAATTGGGGAACACTGAAGCTTTCTTT. It codes for CASQLGNTEAFF.

The genes are TRBV15 and TRBJ2-5; 7 positions agree with TRBD2. Trimming cost V 6 bases and J 4 bases; bases outside gene matches: 11. CDR1 is LNHNV, CDR2 YYDKDF, per germline (reference sequence). The CDR3 covers 15 residues. CDR3 bases: TGTGCCACCAGATCTGGGGGGGGTGAGGCAGAGACCCAGTACTTC. Residues: CATRSGGGEAETQYF.

V and J are TRBV10-3 and TRBJ2-7; D not certain. The germline V gene encodes CDR1 ENHRY and CDR2 SYGVKD. V was trimmed by 3 bases and J by 4 bases, leaving 4 bases between them. The CDR3 extends over 11 amino acids. The CDR3 region has the DNA TGTGCCATCAGTGAACAATACGAGCAGTACTTC. It translates to CAISEQYEQYF.

The chain couples TRBV10-2 to TRBJ2-6, with a weak D call TRBD2 (5 bases). The germline V and J ends were trimmed by 10 bases and 0 bases, with 16 bases remaining between them. This CDR3 is built from 16 residues. Germline CDR1 is WSHSY and CDR2 is SAAADI. The CDR3 DNA reads TGCGCCACCTATGGACTGTCGCTCTCTGGGGCCAACGTCCTGACTTTC. This gives the protein CATYGLSLSGANVLTF.

V usage is TRBV19 and J usage is TRBJ1-5; D is unclear. The germline V gene has CDR1 LNHDA and CDR2 SQIVND (reference sequence). V was cut by 6 bases and J by 3 bases, with 18 bases left in between. This CDR3 is built from 16 residues. The CDR3 loop is CASSLNPGPLNQPQHF. CDR3 DNA: TGTGCCAGTAGCCTTAACCCCGGACCGCTCAATCAGCCCCAGCATTTT.

The CDR3 sequence: CASSGPGSYNSPLHF. Written as DNA, the CDR3 is TGTGCCAGCAGTGGGCCGGGGTCCTATAATTCACCCCTCCACTTT. The genes are TRBV2 and TRBJ1-6; D gene uncertain. V was trimmed by 4 bases and J by 1 base, leaving 8 bases between them. CDR1 is SNHLY, CDR2 FYNNEI, per germline. CDR3 length: 15 residues.

The rearrangement links TRBV28 to TRBJ1-2; 7 bases agree with TRBD1. The CDR3 extends over 17 amino acids. Germline-derived CDR1 and CDR2 are MDHEN and SYDVKM. V shed 6 bases and J 2 bases; nucleotides not matched to a gene: 15. The CDR3 region has the DNA TGTGCCAGCAGCAACCCCCCTACAGGGGCGGCCAACTATGGCTACACCTTC. This gives the protein CASSNPPTGAANYGYTF.

This chain connects TRBV3-1 (or the pseudogene TRBV3-2) to TRBJ2-2, with D possibly being TRBD2 (7 bases). V lost 4 bases, J lost 0 bases, and 12 bases lay in between. The CDR3 covers 16 residues. Per the germline V gene, CDR1 is LGHDT and CDR2 is YNNKEL (reference sequence). This chain's CDR3 is CASSPAGTPNTGELFF. As DNA, the CDR3 is TGTGCCAGCAGCCCAGCGGGGACACCGAACACCGGGGAGCTGTTTTTT.

The V and J genes are TRBV7-9 and TRBJ2-5, with D possibly TRBD1 on 6 matching bases. The CDR3 covers 15 residues. V lost 5 bases and J 1 base, leaving 14 bases between the germline ends. Germline CDR1 SEHNR, CDR2 FQNEAQ (reference sequence). The CDR3 nucleotides read TGTGCCAGCAGCCCTACGGGACAAATCCAAGAGACCCAGTACTTC. Residues: CASSPTGQIQETQYF.

This clone is a singleton in its sample. The J gene is TRBJ1-2, the V gene TRBV6-5; D ambiguous. V was pared by 6 bases and J by 4 bases, with 12 bases between. This CDR3 has 13 residues. Germline V lookup: CDR1 MNHEY, CDR2 SVGAGI. In nucleotides, the CDR3 is TGTGCCAGCAGACCCACCTCGATCTATGGCTACACCTTC. This translates into CASRPTSIYGYTF.

This clone was recorded once. The V and J genes are TRBV18 and TRBJ1-2, with unresolved D. V was cut by 3 bases and J by 2 bases, with 16 bases left in between. The CDR3 is 16 residues long. Germline V gene lookup returns CDR1 KGHSH and CDR2 LQKENI. The CDR3 sequence is CASSPLGGKGNYGYTF. The DNA for the CDR3 is TGTGCCAGCTCACCCCTTGGAGGTAAAGGCAACTATGGCTACACCTTC.

The chain uses TRBV21-1 and TRBJ2-3; TRBD1 reflects the table's D call only, with no check against the DNA. TRBV21-1 is a pseudogene locus. The length of the CDR3 is 14 residues. The CDR3 DNA follows: TGTGCCAGCAGCACGACAGAATACACAGATACGCAGTATTTT. Its protein product is CASSTTEYTDTQYF.